A selection of T cell receptor beta chains follows, all from one sample in a study of OX40 agonist ivuxolimab in advanced cancers. The assay was immunoSEQ multiplex PCR, and TCRdb's table has in-frame clones only and misses some. The repertoire holds over 75,000 clones, with roughly 89% as singletons. The sample in question was CD4+ or CD8+ T cells sorted from blood, obtained in a trial of the OX40 agonist ivuxolimab. The receptors here all came from an adult with an advanced solid tumor such as melanoma, head and neck, liver or kidney cancer. Both conserved end residues are part of each CDR3. The order of the fields is J gene, D gene, clone size, V gene, CDR3 protein, CDR3 DNA. A D gene is named only where the DNA matches it firmly. Not all rows give a size; the values are once, few, many and, for expanded clones, a class.

j_gene: TRBJ1-2
d_gene: .
abundance: .
v_gene: TRBV14
CDR3aa: CASSQGRGWDGYTF
CDR3nt: TGTGCCAGCAGCCAAGGTCGGGGATGGGACGGCTACACCTTC

j_gene: TRBJ2-5
d_gene: .
abundance: .
v_gene: TRBV9
CDR3aa: CASSVVEGLGETQYF
CDR3nt: TGTGCCAGCAGCGTAGTCGAGGGTTTGGGCGAGACCCAGTACTTC

j_gene: TRBJ1-4
d_gene: .
abundance: .
v_gene: TRBV4-1
CDR3aa: CASSRNQGGANEKLFF
CDR3nt: TGCGCCAGCAGCCGGAACCAAGGGGGGGCTAATGAAAAACTGTTTTTT

j_gene: TRBJ1-2
d_gene: TRBD1
abundance: .
v_gene: TRBV7-2
CDR3aa: CASTPQWTGGLGGYTF
CDR3nt: TGTGCCAGCACCCCACAATGGACAGGGGGCTTGGGAGGCTACACCTTC

j_gene: TRBJ2-3
d_gene: .
abundance: .
v_gene: TRBV11-1
CDR3aa: CASGLSGRGQYF
CDR3nt: TGTGCCAGCGGACTTTCTGGACGGGGGCAGTATTTT

j_gene: TRBJ2-7
d_gene: .
abundance: once
v_gene: TRBV29-1
CDR3aa: CSVADGDVIYIQYF
CDR3nt: TGCAGCGTTGCGGATGGGGACGTCATCTATATTCAGTACTTC

j_gene: TRBJ2-2
d_gene: TRBD2
abundance: few
v_gene: TRBV10-3
CDR3aa: CAISEASGDTGELFF
CDR3nt: TGTGCCATCAGTGAGGCTAGCGGGGACACCGGGGAGCTGTTTTTT

j_gene: TRBJ2-1
d_gene: TRBD2
abundance: .
v_gene: TRBV4-1
CDR3aa: CASSRHWTSGSNNEQFF
CDR3nt: TGCGCCAGCAGCCGCCACTGGACTAGCGGGAGTAACAATGAGCAGTTCTTC

j_gene: TRBJ1-4
d_gene: .
abundance: .
v_gene: TRBV29-1
CDR3aa: CSVEVGSGNEKLFF
CDR3nt: TGCAGCGTTGAAGTGGGCAGCGGAAATGAAAAACTGTTTTTT

j_gene: TRBJ1-1
d_gene: .
abundance: .
v_gene: TRBV7-9
CDR3aa: CASERTEAFF
CDR3nt: TGTGCCAGCGAAAGAACTGAAGCTTTCTTT

j_gene: TRBJ1-2
d_gene: .
abundance: .
v_gene: TRBV28
CDR3aa: CASSFAGVPNYGYTF
CDR3nt: TGTGCCAGCAGTTTCGCAGGGGTCCCTAACTATGGCTACACCTTC

j_gene: TRBJ2-7
d_gene: .
abundance: .
v_gene: TRBV5-1
CDR3aa: CASSRGDPFREQYF
CDR3nt: TGCGCCAGCAGCAGGGGGGACCCCTTCCGCGAGCAGTACTTC

j_gene: TRBJ2-3
d_gene: TRBD2
abundance: .
v_gene: TRBV9
CDR3aa: CASSVEAPSGSTDTQYF
CDR3nt: TGTGCCAGCAGCGTAGAGGCCCCTAGCGGTAGCACAGATACGCAGTATTTT

j_gene: TRBJ2-5
d_gene: .
abundance: .
v_gene: TRBV4-2
CDR3aa: CASSQVMGQNQETQYF
CDR3nt: TGTGCCAGCAGCCAAGTTATGGGGCAGAACCAAGAGACCCAGTACTTC

j_gene: TRBJ1-2
d_gene: .
abundance: .
v_gene: TRBV15
CDR3aa: CATSSTPNYGYTF
CDR3nt: TGTGCCACCAGCAGCACACCCAACTATGGCTACACCTTC

j_gene: TRBJ1-1
d_gene: .
abundance: .
v_gene: TRBV6-1
CDR3aa: CASSPPWGGNTEAFF
CDR3nt: TGTGCCAGCAGTCCTCCTTGGGGGGGGAACACTGAAGCTTTCTTT

j_gene: TRBJ1-3
d_gene: .
abundance: .
v_gene: TRBV27
CDR3aa: CASSRTARDSGNTIYF
CDR3nt: TGTGCCAGCAGTCGGACAGCCAGAGACTCTGGAAACACCATATATTTT

j_gene: TRBJ1-6
d_gene: .
abundance: .
v_gene: TRBV7-2
CDR3aa: CASSPIWGRPLHF
CDR3nt: TGTGCCAGCAGTCCAATCTGGGGGCGACCCCTCCACTTT

j_gene: TRBJ2-7
d_gene: .
abundance: .
v_gene: TRBV5-1
CDR3aa: CASKGPLAPYEQYF
CDR3nt: TGCGCCAGCAAGGGTCCCTTAGCCCCTTACGAGCAGTACTTC

j_gene: TRBJ2-7
d_gene: TRBD1
abundance: .
v_gene: TRBV2
CDR3aa: CASIRGQTSYEQYF
CDR3nt: TGTGCCAGCATCAGGGGGCAAACTTCCTACGAGCAGTACTTC

j_gene: TRBJ2-7
d_gene: .
abundance: .
v_gene: TRBV21-1
CDR3aa: CASSSGQGRTYEQYF
CDR3nt: TGTGCCAGCAGCAGCGGACAGGGGAGGACTTACGAGCAGTACTTC

j_gene: TRBJ2-1
d_gene: TRBD1
abundance: .
v_gene: TRBV7-2
CDR3aa: CASSLMGQGNNEQFF
CDR3nt: TGTGCCAGCAGCTTAATGGGACAGGGGAACAATGAGCAGTTCTTC

j_gene: TRBJ2-5
d_gene: .
abundance: .
v_gene: TRBV5-4
CDR3aa: CASSLPRETQYF
CDR3nt: TGTGCCAGCAGCTTGCCACGAGAGACCCAGTACTTC

j_gene: TRBJ2-5
d_gene: .
abundance: .
v_gene: TRBV7-6
CDR3aa: CASTTTQGGGQETQYF
CDR3nt: TGTGCCAGCACCACCACTCAGGGGGGAGGGCAAGAGACCCAGTACTTC

j_gene: TRBJ2-7
d_gene: .
abundance: once
v_gene: TRBV6-5
CDR3aa: CASLATGSGEQYF
CDR3nt: TGTGCCAGCCTAGCCACAGGATCGGGCGAGCAGTACTTC

j_gene: TRBJ2-2
d_gene: .
abundance: .
v_gene: TRBV7-3
CDR3aa: CASSLRTANTGELFF
CDR3nt: TGTGCCAGCAGCTTAAGGACAGCGAACACCGGGGAGCTGTTTTTT

j_gene: TRBJ2-7
d_gene: .
abundance: .
v_gene: TRBV18
CDR3aa: CASSQLDGSYEQYF
CDR3nt: TGTGCCAGCTCACAACTAGACGGCTCCTACGAGCAGTACTTC

j_gene: TRBJ2-5
d_gene: .
abundance: once
v_gene: TRBV29-1
CDR3aa: CSVAEARQETQYF
CDR3nt: TGCAGCGTTGCGGAGGCTCGGCAAGAGACCCAGTACTTC

j_gene: TRBJ2-2
d_gene: .
abundance: .
v_gene: TRBV9
CDR3aa: CASSVGTGELFF
CDR3nt: TGTGCCAGCAGCGTAGGAACCGGGGAGCTGTTTTTT

j_gene: TRBJ1-5
d_gene: .
abundance: .
v_gene: TRBV6-1
CDR3aa: CASAGSGNQPQHF
CDR3nt: TGTGCCAGTGCTGGGAGCGGCAATCAGCCCCAGCATTTT

j_gene: TRBJ1-1
d_gene: .
abundance: .
v_gene: TRBV5-1
CDR3aa: CASSFSENTEAFF
CDR3nt: TGCGCCAGCAGCTTCAGTGAGAACACTGAAGCTTTCTTT

j_gene: TRBJ1-5
d_gene: .
abundance: .
v_gene: TRBV19
CDR3aa: CASRNLDGLWQPQHF
CDR3nt: TGTGCCAGTCGGAACCTGGACGGTCTTTGGCAGCCCCAGCATTTT

j_gene: TRBJ2-7
d_gene: TRBD1
abundance: .
v_gene: TRBV7-6
CDR3aa: CASTPGTASRACYEQYF
CDR3nt: TGTGCCAGCACCCCAGGGACAGCCTCTCGAGCTTGCTACGAGCAGTACTTC

j_gene: TRBJ2-3
d_gene: TRBD2
abundance: .
v_gene: TRBV5-1
CDR3aa: CASSNGGRADTQYF
CDR3nt: TGCGCCAGCAGCAACGGGGGGAGGGCAGATACGCAGTATTTT

j_gene: TRBJ1-4
d_gene: .
abundance: .
v_gene: TRBV4-1
CDR3aa: CASRRSATNEKLFF
CDR3nt: TGCGCCAGCCGTCGGAGTGCAACTAATGAAAAACTGTTTTTT

j_gene: TRBJ1-5
d_gene: .
abundance: .
v_gene: TRBV5-5
CDR3aa: CASSFAERQPQHF
CDR3nt: TGTGCCAGCAGCTTTGCAGAACGACAGCCCCAGCATTTT

j_gene: TRBJ2-3
d_gene: .
abundance: .
v_gene: TRBV7-3
CDR3aa: CASSSVGGSGTDTQYF
CDR3nt: TGTGCCAGCAGCTCCGTGGGGGGTAGCGGTACAGATACGCAGTATTTT

j_gene: TRBJ1-5
d_gene: TRBD1
abundance: .
v_gene: TRBV27
CDR3aa: CASSPRWDRSDNQPQHF
CDR3nt: TGTGCCAGCAGCCCTCGATGGGACAGGAGCGATAATCAGCCCCAGCATTTT

j_gene: TRBJ2-7
d_gene: TRBD1
abundance: once
v_gene: TRBV30
CDR3aa: CAWSAAGALGQEWDEQYF
CDR3nt: TGTGCCTGGAGTGCCGCTGGGGCCCTGGGACAGGAGTGGGACGAGCAGTACTTC

j_gene: TRBJ2-3
d_gene: .
abundance: .
v_gene: TRBV13
CDR3aa: CASTIRGGGSTDTQYF
CDR3nt: TGTGCCAGCACTATTCGAGGGGGGGGAAGCACAGATACGCAGTATTTT

j_gene: TRBJ2-3
d_gene: .
abundance: .
v_gene: TRBV7-2
CDR3aa: CASSQSAVGRGTDTQYF
CDR3nt: TGTGCCAGCAGCCAGAGCGCAGTAGGCCGCGGCACAGATACGCAGTATTTT

j_gene: TRBJ2-5
d_gene: TRBD2
abundance: .
v_gene: TRBV7-8
CDR3aa: CASSLDSGSGETQYF
CDR3nt: TGTGCCAGCAGCCTCGACAGCGGGAGTGGAGAGACCCAGTACTTC

j_gene: TRBJ2-3
d_gene: .
abundance: .
v_gene: TRBV7-3
CDR3aa: CASSSDPRLTDTQYF
CDR3nt: TGTGCCAGCAGCTCCGACCCCCGCCTCACAGATACGCAGTATTTT

j_gene: TRBJ2-7
d_gene: .
abundance: .
v_gene: TRBV27
CDR3aa: CASSFEGLYEQYF
CDR3nt: TGTGCCAGCAGTTTTGAGGGGCTGTACGAGCAGTACTTC

j_gene: TRBJ1-1
d_gene: TRBD1
abundance: few
v_gene: TRBV19
CDR3aa: CASSGGQGSNTEAFF
CDR3nt: TGTGCCAGTAGTGGAGGACAGGGGTCCAACACTGAAGCTTTCTTT

j_gene: TRBJ1-5
d_gene: .
abundance: .
v_gene: TRBV19
CDR3aa: CASSGRISPLSNQPQHF
CDR3nt: TGTGCCAGTAGTGGGCGGATATCCCCCCTTAGCAATCAGCCCCAGCATTTT

j_gene: TRBJ2-7
d_gene: TRBD1
abundance: .
v_gene: TRBV7-9
CDR3aa: CASSQLTGEEEQYF
CDR3nt: TGTGCCAGCAGCCAGTTGACAGGGGAAGAAGAGCAGTACTTC

j_gene: TRBJ2-1
d_gene: .
abundance: .
v_gene: TRBV5-4
CDR3aa: CASSLELLRGGEQFF
CDR3nt: TGTGCCAGCAGCTTAGAGCTACTCAGGGGGGGTGAGCAGTTCTTC